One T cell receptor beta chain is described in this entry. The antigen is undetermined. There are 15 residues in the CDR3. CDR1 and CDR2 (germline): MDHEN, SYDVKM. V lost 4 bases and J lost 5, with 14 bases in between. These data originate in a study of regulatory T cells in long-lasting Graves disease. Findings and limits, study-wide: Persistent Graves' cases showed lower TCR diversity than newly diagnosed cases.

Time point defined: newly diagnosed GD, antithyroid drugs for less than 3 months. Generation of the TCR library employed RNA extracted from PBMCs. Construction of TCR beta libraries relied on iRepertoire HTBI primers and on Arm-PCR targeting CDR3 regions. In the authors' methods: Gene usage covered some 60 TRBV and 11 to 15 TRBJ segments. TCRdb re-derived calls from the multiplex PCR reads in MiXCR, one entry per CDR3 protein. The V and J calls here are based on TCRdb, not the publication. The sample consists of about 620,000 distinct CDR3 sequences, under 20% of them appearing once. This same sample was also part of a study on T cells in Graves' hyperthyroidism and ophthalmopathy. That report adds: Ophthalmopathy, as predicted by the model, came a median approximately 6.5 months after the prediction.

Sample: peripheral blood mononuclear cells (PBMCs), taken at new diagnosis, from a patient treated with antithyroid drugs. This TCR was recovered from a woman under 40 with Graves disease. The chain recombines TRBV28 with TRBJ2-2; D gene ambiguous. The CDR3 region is CASSWPLLGTGELFF. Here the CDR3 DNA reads TGTGCCAGCAGTTGGCCCTTGCTGGGGACCGGGGAGCTGTTTTTT. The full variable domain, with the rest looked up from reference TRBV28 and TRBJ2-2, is DVKVTQSSRYLVKRTGEKVFLECVQDMDHENMFWYRQDPGLGLRLIYFSYDVKMKEKGDIPEGYSVSREKKERFSLILESASTNQTSMYLCASSWPLLGTGELFFGEGSRLTVL.